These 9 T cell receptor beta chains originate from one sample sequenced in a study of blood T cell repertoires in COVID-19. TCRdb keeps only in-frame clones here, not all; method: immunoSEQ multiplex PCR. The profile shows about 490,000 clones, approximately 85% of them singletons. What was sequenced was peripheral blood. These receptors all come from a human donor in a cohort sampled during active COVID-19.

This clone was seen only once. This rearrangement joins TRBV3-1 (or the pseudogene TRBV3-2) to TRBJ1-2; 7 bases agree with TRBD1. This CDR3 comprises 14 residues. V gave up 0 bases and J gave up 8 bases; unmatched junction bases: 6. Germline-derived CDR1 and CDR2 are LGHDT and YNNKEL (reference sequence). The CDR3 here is CASSQEQGRGGYTF. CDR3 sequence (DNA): TGTGCCAGCAGCCAAGAACAGGGGAGAGGAGGCTACACCTTC.

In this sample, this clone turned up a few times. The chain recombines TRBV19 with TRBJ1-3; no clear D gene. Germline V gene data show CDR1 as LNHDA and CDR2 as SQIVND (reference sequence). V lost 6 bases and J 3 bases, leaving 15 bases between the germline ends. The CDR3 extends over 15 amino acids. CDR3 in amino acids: CASSPIGVYGNTIYF. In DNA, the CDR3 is TGTGCCAGTAGCCCTATCGGGGTGTATGGAAACACCATATATTTT.

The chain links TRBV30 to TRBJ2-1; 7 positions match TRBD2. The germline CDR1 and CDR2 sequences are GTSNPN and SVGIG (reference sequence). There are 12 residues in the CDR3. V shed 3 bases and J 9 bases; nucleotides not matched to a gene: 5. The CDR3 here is CAWSPSGLEQFF. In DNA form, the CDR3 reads TGTGCCTGGAGCCCTAGCGGCCTTGAGCAGTTCTTC.

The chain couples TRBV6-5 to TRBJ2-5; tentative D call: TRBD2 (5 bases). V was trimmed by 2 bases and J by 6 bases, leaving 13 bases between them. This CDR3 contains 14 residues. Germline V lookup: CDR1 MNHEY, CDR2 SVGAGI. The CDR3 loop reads CASSYLAGRQTQYF. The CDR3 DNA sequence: TGTGCCAGCAGTTACCTGGCGGGCCGGCAGACCCAGTACTTC.

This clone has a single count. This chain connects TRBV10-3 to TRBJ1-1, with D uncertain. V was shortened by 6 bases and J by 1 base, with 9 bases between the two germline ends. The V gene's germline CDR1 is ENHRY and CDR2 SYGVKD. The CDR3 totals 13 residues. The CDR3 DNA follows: TGTGCCATCAGGGTTCAAGCGAACACTGAAGCTTTCTTT. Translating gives CAIRVQANTEAFF.

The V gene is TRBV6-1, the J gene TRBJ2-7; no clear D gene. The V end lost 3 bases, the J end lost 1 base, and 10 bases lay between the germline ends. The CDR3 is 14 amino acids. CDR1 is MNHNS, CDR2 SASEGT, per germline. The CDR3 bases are TGTGCCAGCAGTGATCATTCTAGGTCCTACGAGCAGTACTTC. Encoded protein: CASSDHSRSYEQYF.

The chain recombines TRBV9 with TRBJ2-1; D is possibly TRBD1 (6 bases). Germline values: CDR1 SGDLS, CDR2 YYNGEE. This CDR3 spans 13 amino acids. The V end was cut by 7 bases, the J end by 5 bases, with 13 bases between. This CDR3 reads CASGQGPHNEQFF. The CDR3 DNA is TGTGCCAGCGGGCAGGGGCCGCACAATGAGCAGTTCTTC.

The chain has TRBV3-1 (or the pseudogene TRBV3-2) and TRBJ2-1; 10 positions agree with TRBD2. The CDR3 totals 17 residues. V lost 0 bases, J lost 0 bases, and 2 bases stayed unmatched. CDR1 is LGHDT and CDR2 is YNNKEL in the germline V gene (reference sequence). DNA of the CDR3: TGTGCCAGCAGCCAAGATATAGCGGGAGGCTCCTACAATGAGCAGTTCTTC. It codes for CASSQDIAGGSYNEQFF.

CDR3 nucleotide sequence: TGCAGTGCTAGTGAGAGGAAGGCTGGAAACACCATATATTTT. Amino acids: CSASERKAGNTIYF. The chain combines TRBV20-1 with TRBJ1-3; no reliable D call. V was pared by 3 bases and J by 2 bases, with 11 bases between. The CDR3 contains 14 residues. In germline, CDR1 is DFQATT, CDR2 SNEGSKA (reference sequence).